The rows below give T cell receptor beta chains drawn from one sample of a study of identical twins. TCRdb passed the 5' RACE reads through MiXCR, listing each CDR3 protein once. The repertoire holds some 710,000 distinct CDR3 sequences, with approximately 6% as singletons. Material for sequencing was naive T cells sorted from blood. These receptors came from a man between 18 and 29 years old in good health. Each CDR3 is given with its conserved first and last residue. A D gene is named only where the DNA matches it firmly. The listing skips clone size in some rows; elsewhere it reads once, few, many or a size class.

clone size,D gene,J gene,V gene,CDR3 protein,CDR3 DNA
few,.,TRBJ2-7,TRBV12-3/TRBV12-4,CASASLRSYEQYF,TGTGCCAGCGCCTCGCTGCGATCCTACGAGCAGTACTTC
few,TRBD1,TRBJ2-4,TRBV2,CASRDSGYEYF,TGTGCCAGCCGGGACAGTGGGTATGAGTACTTC
few,.,TRBJ2-1,TRBV25-1,CASSVRGGNEQFF,TGTGCCAGCAGTGTTAGGGGGGGCAATGAGCAGTTCTTC
many,.,TRBJ1-4,TRBV29-1,CSVSGTLVNEKLFF,TGCAGCGTCTCCGGGACATTGGTTAATGAAAAACTGTTTTTT
.,TRBD1,TRBJ1-2,TRBV19,CASSEGALRGYTF,TGTGCCAGCTCAGAGGGGGCGCTTCGTGGCTACACCTTC
.,.,TRBJ1-2,TRBV9,CASSASDRLAYGYTF,TGTGCCAGCAGCGCGTCTGACAGGCTCGCATATGGCTACACCTTC
many,TRBD2,TRBJ2-1,TRBV5-1,CASTIIGGSYNEQFF,TGCGCCAGCACCATTATCGGGGGGTCCTACAATGAGCAGTTCTTC
.,.,TRBJ2-1,TRBV10-1,CASSENWNEQFF,TGCGCCAGCAGTGAGAATTGGAATGAGCAGTTCTTC
few,.,TRBJ2-3,TRBV5-5,CASSLGTGWGTDTQYF,TGTGCCAGCAGCTTGGGCACGGGGTGGGGCACAGATACGCAGTATTTT
many,TRBD2,TRBJ2-7,TRBV12-3/TRBV12-4,CASSFSSGRAHEQYF,TGTGCCAGCAGTTTTAGTAGCGGGAGGGCCCACGAGCAGTACTTC